This T cell receptor beta chain was recovered during a study of T cell responses to AZD1222 COVID-19 vaccine. Study summary: Pooled together were second doses at about 4 or about 12 weeks. Findings and caveats of the study: Only six individuals given AZD1222 were seropositive at baseline.

Comments on this clone: Its antigen remains unidentified.

Clones were read by immunoSEQ multiplex PCR, and TCRdb kept only the in-frame ones, dropping some. The table includes 96,000 or so clones, under 90% detected once. The receptor comes from an adult in good health. The sample was peripheral blood, taken on day 0 of AZD1222 vaccination.

The CDR3 nucleotides are TGTGCCAGCAGGGACGGATTTTGGACCCAGTACTTC. Amino acid sequence: CASRDGFWTQYF. V is TRBV2 and J is TRBJ2-5, with D uncertain. V lost 6 bases, J lost 7 bases, and 12 bases lay in between. The CDR3 has 12 amino acids. Germline V CDR1 and CDR2: SNHLY, FYNNEI.